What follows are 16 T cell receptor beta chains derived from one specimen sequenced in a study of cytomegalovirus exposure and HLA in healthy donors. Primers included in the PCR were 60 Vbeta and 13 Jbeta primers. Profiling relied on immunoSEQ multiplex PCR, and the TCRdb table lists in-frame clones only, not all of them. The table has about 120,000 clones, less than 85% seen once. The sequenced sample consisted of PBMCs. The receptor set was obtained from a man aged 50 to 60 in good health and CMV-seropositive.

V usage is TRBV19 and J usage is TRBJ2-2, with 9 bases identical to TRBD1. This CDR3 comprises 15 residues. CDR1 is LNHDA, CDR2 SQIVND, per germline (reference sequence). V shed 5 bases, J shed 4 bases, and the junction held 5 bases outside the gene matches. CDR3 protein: CASSLQGALTGELFF. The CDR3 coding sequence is TGTGCCAGTAGTCTACAGGGGGCGCTCACCGGGGAGCTGTTTTTT.

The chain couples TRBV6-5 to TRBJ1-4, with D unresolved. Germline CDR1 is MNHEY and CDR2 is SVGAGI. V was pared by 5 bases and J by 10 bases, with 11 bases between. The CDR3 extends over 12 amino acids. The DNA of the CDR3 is TGTGCCAGCAGTCCCCCGGTCGGAAAACTGTTTTTT. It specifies CASSPPVGKLFF.

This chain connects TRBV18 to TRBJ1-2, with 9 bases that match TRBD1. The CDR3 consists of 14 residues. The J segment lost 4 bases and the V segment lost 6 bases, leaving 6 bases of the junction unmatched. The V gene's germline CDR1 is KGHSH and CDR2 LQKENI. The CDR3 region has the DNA TGTGCCAGCTCCGAAGGGACAGGGAGCTATGGCTACACCTTC. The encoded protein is CASSEGTGSYGYTF.

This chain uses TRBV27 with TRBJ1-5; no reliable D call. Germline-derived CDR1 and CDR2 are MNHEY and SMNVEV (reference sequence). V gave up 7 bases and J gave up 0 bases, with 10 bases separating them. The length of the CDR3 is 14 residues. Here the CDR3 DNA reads TGTGCCAGCAATTCCGGAGGTAGCAATCAGCCCCAGCATTTT. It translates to CASNSGGSNQPQHF.

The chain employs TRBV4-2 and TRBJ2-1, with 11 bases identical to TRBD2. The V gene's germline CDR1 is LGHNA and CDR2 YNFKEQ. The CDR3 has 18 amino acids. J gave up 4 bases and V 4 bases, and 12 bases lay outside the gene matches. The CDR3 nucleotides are TGTGCCAGCAGCCCTTATCCCGCCGGGACTAGCGGATACAATGAGCAGTTCTTC. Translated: CASSPYPAGTSGYNEQFF.

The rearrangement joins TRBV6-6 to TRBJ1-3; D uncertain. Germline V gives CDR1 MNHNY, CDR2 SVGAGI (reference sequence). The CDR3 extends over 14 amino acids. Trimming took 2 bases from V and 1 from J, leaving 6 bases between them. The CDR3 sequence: CASSYRESGNTIYF. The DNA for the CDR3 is TGTGCCAGCAGTTACAGAGAGTCTGGAAACACCATATATTTT.

The CDR3: CASSPDQETQYF. CDR3 nucleotides: TGCGCCAGCAGCCCGGACCAAGAGACCCAGTACTTC. V is TRBV5-1 and J is TRBJ2-5, with D hard to call. Germline V gene data show CDR1 as SGHRS and CDR2 as YFSETQ. The CDR3 covers 12 residues. V was pared by 4 bases and J by 0 bases, with 4 bases between.

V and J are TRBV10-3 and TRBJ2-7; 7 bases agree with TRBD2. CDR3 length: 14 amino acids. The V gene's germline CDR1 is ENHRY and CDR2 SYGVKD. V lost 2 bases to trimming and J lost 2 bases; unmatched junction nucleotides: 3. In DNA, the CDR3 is TGTGCCATCAGTGAGCGGGGGACTACCTACGAGCAGTACTTC. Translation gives CAISERGTTYEQYF.

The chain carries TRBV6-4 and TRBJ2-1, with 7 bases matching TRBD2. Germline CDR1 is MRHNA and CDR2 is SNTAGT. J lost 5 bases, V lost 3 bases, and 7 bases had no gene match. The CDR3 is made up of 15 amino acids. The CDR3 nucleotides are TGTGCCAGCAGTGAGGGGATAGCGGGCCACAATGAGCAGTTCTTC. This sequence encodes CASSEGIAGHNEQFF.

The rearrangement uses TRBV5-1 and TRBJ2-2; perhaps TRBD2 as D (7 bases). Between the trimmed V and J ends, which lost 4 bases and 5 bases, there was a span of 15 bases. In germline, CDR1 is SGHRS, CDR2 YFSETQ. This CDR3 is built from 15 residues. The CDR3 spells CASSGSGGATGELFF. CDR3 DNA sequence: TGCGCCAGCAGCGGCTCGGGGGGCGCAACCGGGGAGCTGTTTTTT. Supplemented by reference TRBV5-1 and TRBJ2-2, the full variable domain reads KAGVTQTPRYLIKTRGQQVTLSCSPISGHRSVSWYQQTPGQGLQFLFEYFSETQRNKGNFPGRFSGRQFSNSRSEMNVSTLELGDSALYLCASSGSGGATGELFFGEGSRLTVL.

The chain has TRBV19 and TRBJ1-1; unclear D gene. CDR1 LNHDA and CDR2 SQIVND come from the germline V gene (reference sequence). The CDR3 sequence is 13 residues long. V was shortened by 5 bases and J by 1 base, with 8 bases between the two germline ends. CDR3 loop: CASSFRGNTEAFF. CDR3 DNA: TGTGCCAGTAGTTTTCGGGGGAACACTGAAGCTTTCTTT. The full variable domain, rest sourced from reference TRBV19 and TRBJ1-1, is DGGITQSPKYLFRKEGQNVTLSCEQNLNHDAMYWYRQDPGQGLRLIYYSQIVNDFQKGDIAEGYSVSREKKESFPLTVTSAQKNPTAFYLCASSFRGNTEAFFGQGTRLTVV.

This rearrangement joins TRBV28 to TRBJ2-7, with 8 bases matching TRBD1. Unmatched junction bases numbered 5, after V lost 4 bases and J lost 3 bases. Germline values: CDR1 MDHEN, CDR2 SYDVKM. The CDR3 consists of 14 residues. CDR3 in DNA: TGTGCCAGCAGTTCTTCCGGGACAGGCTACGAGCAGTACTTC. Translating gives CASSSSGTGYEQYF.

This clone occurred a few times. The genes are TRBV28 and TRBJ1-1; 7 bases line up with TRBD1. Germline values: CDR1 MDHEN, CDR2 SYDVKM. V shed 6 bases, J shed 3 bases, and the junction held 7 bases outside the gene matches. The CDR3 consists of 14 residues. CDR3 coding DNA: TGTGCCAGCAGGGCAGGGGGATCGTACACTGAAGCTTTCTTT. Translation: CASRAGGSYTEAFF. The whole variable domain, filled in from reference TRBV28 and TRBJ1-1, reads DVKVTQSSRYLVKRTGEKVFLECVQDMDHENMFWYRQDPGLGLRLIYFSYDVKMKEKGDIPEGYSVSREKKERFSLILESASTNQTSMYLCASRAGGSYTEAFFGQGTRLTVV.

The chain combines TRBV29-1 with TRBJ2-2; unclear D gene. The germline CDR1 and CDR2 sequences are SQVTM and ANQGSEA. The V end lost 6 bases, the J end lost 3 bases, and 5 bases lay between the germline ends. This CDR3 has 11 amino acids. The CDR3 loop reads CSVLYTGELFF. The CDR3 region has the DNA TGCAGCGTGCTATACACCGGGGAGCTGTTTTTT.

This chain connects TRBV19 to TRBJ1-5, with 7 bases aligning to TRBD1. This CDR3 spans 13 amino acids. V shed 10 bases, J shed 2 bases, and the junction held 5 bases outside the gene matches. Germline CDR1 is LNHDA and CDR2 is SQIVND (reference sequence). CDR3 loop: CATHGTGNQPQHF. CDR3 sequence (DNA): TGTGCCACCCACGGGACAGGCAATCAGCCCCAGCATTTT.

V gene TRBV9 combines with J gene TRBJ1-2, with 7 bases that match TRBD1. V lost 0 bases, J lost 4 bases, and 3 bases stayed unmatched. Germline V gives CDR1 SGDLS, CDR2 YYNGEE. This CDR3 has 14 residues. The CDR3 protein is CASSVERQGYGYTF. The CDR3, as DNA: TGTGCCAGCAGCGTAGAGAGACAGGGCTATGGCTACACCTTC.